This T cell receptor beta chain was found in a study of cytomegalovirus exposure and HLA in healthy donors. The study ran its PCR with 60 Vbeta and 13 Jbeta primers. The data were produced by immunoSEQ multiplex PCR, yet TCRdb's version contains in-frame clones alone and is incomplete. Counted here are over 85,000 clones, about 74% occurring once; the ten biggest clones make up 9.6%. The germline V gene encodes CDR1 SGHTA and CDR2 FQGNSA. The germline V and J ends were trimmed by 5 bases and 1 base, with 14 bases remaining between them. The CDR3 covers 15 residues. The V call is TRBV7-2, the J call TRBJ2-5, with D unresolved. The sequence was collected from a male donor in good health and CMV-seropositive. Sequenced: PBMCs. CDR3 nucleotide sequence: TGTGCCAGCAGCCTCCGTGGAGCCTTCCAAGAGACCCAGTACTTC. Its translation is CASSLRGAFQETQYF.